This passage covers 26 T cell receptor beta chains from one sample sequenced in a study of somatic mutations in cytotoxic T cells in rheumatoid arthritis. Sequenced by immunoSEQ multiplex PCR; TCRdb stores in-frame clones only, minus some. Of about 10,000 clones in the sample, around 89% were seen once. Specimen: CD4+ T cells sorted from blood. The origin of the receptors is a young woman with rheumatoid arthritis.

The CDR3 coding sequence is TGTGCCAGCAGTTTAGTAACGAAGCGGGGAACGCAGTATTTT. Its translation is CASSLVTKRGTQYF. This sequence joins TRBV28 and TRBJ2-3, with 7 bases identical to TRBD2. Looked up from germline, CDR1 is MDHEN and CDR2 is SYDVKM. The V segment lost 2 bases and the J segment 9 bases; nucleotides outside the gene matches: 8. This CDR3 comprises 14 residues.

The chain uses TRBV7-2 and TRBJ2-7; D is possibly TRBD2 (6 bases). The CDR3 totals 15 residues. CDR1 is SGHTA, CDR2 FQGNSA, per germline. Trimming stripped 0 bases from V and 2 bases from J, with 11 bases between. The CDR3: CASSLAGGGAYEQYF. The CDR3 DNA follows: TGTGCCAGCAGCTTAGCGGGGGGAGGAGCCTACGAGCAGTACTTC.

The chain couples TRBV5-1 to TRBJ1-1; 7 nucleotides line up with TRBD1. With V trimmed by 1 base and J by 5 bases, 11 bases remained unmatched. Germline V gene lookup returns CDR1 SGHRS and CDR2 YFSETQ. The CDR3 is 16 amino acids. This CDR3 is CASSLSPTGLGTEAFF. In DNA form, the CDR3 reads TGCGCCAGCAGCTTGAGTCCGACAGGGCTGGGTACTGAAGCTTTCTTT.

V usage is TRBV7-6 and J usage is TRBJ1-5; no firm D call. The CDR3 spans 15 residues. Germline V gene data show CDR1 as SGHVS and CDR2 as FNYEAQ. Between the trimmed V and J ends, which lost 1 base and 5 bases, there was a span of 12 bases. Written as DNA, the CDR3 is TGTGCCAGCAGCTTAGGATCAGGCCAGTATCAGCCCCAGCATTTT. Protein sequence: CASSLGSGQYQPQHF.

The rearrangement uses TRBV4-1 and TRBJ2-1, with 10 bases identical to TRBD1. Losses at the gene ends were 1 base for V and 2 bases for J; bases not matched to a gene: 2. The CDR3 contains 16 residues. Per germline, CDR1 MGHRA and CDR2 YSYEKL. CDR3 coding DNA: TGCGCCAGCAGCCAAGGCGGACAGGGGGCCTACAATGAGCAGTTCTTC. It is translated as CASSQGGQGAYNEQFF.

The rearrangement links TRBV10-2 to TRBJ1-2; D is possibly TRBD1 (5 bases). The CDR3 is 13 residues long. Trimming took off 3 bases at V and 5 bases at J, with 10 bases between the two ends. Germline V gives CDR1 WSHSY, CDR2 SAAADI. The CDR3 reads CASSDRVVYGYTF. The CDR3 DNA is TGCGCCAGCAGTGACAGGGTAGTATATGGCTACACCTTC.

This rearrangement joins TRBV6-5 to TRBJ2-7; 8 nucleotides agree with TRBD1. CDR1 and CDR2 from the germline V gene are MNHEY and SVGAGI. Unmatched junction bases numbered 10, after V lost 6 bases and J lost 6 bases. The CDR3 extends over 14 amino acids. The CDR3 loop is CASSPGQGTPEQYF. The DNA of the CDR3 is TGTGCCAGCAGCCCTGGACAGGGAACTCCCGAGCAGTACTTC.

The chain uses TRBV6-1 and TRBJ1-4, with D perhaps matching TRBD1 (6 bases). Trimming left V 2 bases short and J 7 bases short, with 14 bases between. Germline CDR1 reads MNHNS; CDR2 reads SASEGT. This CDR3 is 15 amino acids long. The CDR3 protein is CASSEPPGEGEKLFF. CDR3 DNA sequence: TGTGCCAGCAGTGAACCCCCAGGGGAGGGTGAAAAACTGTTTTTT.

V is TRBV5-8 and J is TRBJ2-7; tentatively, D is TRBD2 (6 bases). Trimming took off 4 bases at V and 2 bases at J, with 7 bases between the two ends. Germline CDR1 reads SGHTS; CDR2 reads YDEGEE. This CDR3 has 12 amino acids. DNA of the CDR3: TGTGCCAGCAGCCCGGGAGCCTACGAGCAGTACTTC. Its translation: CASSPGAYEQYF. Drawing the rest from reference TRBV5-8 and TRBJ2-7, the complete variable domain is EAGVTQSPTHLIKTRGQQATLRCSPISGHTSVYWYQQALGLGLQFLLWYDEGEERNRGNFPPRFSGRQFPNYSSELNVNALELEDSALYLCASSPGAYEQYFGPGTRLTVT.

The rearrangement links TRBV5-6 to TRBJ1-6; maybe TRBD1 (5 bases). The V end lost 0 bases, the J end lost 7 bases, and 11 bases lay between the germline ends. The germline V gene has CDR1 SGHDT and CDR2 YYEEEE. The CDR3 length is 15 residues. CDR3 residues: CASSLVGGGNSPLHF. CDR3 DNA: TGTGCCAGCAGCTTGGTTGGGGGAGGGAATTCACCCCTCCACTTT.

The rearrangement links TRBV5-1 to TRBJ1-1; 8 bases line up with TRBD1. This CDR3 contains 16 residues. Germline V gene sequence: CDR1 SGHRS, CDR2 YFSETQ. V trimming: 3 bases; J trimming: 6 bases; junction bases outside the gene matches: 13. The CDR3 reads CASSSNPTGVGAEAFF. CDR3 nucleotide sequence: TGCGCCAGCAGCTCAAACCCGACAGGGGTTGGCGCTGAAGCTTTCTTT.

This chain joins TRBV5-1 and TRBJ2-1; 9 nucleotides align to TRBD1. With V trimmed by 4 bases and J by 4 bases, 6 bases remained unmatched. Per germline, CDR1 SGHRS and CDR2 YFSETQ. This CDR3 region has 15 residues. Written as DNA, the CDR3 is TGCGCCAGCAGCCAATGGACAGGGGATTACAATGAGCAGTTCTTC. This codes for CASSQWTGDYNEQFF.

This chain connects TRBV6-5 to TRBJ2-1; D may be TRBD1 (6 bases). This CDR3 is 14 amino acids long. V was cut by 6 bases and J by 10 bases, with 19 bases left in between. CDR1 MNHEY and CDR2 SVGAGI come from the germline V gene. The CDR3 nucleotides read TGTGCCAGCAGCTCCCGTCCAGGGGCGAGCGAGCAGTTCTTC. This codes for CASSSRPGASEQFF.

V usage is TRBV28 and J usage is TRBJ1-1; 8 bases align to TRBD1. The germline V gene encodes CDR1 MDHEN and CDR2 SYDVKM. The CDR3 runs to 12 residues. Trimming cost V 8 bases and J 11 bases; bases outside gene matches: 10. This chain's CDR3 is CASRPGQGEAFF. The DNA of the CDR3 is TGTGCCAGCCGACCCGGACAGGGAGAGGCTTTCTTT. Using reference TRBV28 and TRBJ1-1 for the parts outside the CDR3, the full variable domain is DVKVTQSSRYLVKRTGEKVFLECVQDMDHENMFWYRQDPGLGLRLIYFSYDVKMKEKGDIPEGYSVSREKKERFSLILESASTNQTSMYLCASRPGQGEAFFGQGTRLTVV.

The chain is built from TRBV28 and TRBJ2-3; 7 bases map to TRBD2. CDR3 length: 16 residues. Germline V gene sequence: CDR1 MDHEN, CDR2 SYDVKM. V dropped 1 base and J dropped 8; count of bases not matched to a gene: 12. The CDR3 protein is CASSLLGEGTEGTQYF. CDR3 coding DNA: TGTGCCAGCAGTTTATTGGGGGAGGGCACAGAGGGTACGCAGTATTTT.

The V and J genes are TRBV6-1 and TRBJ1-2; D call uncertain. The V gene lost 5 bases and the J gene lost 4 bases, with 14 bases spanning the gap. CDR3 length equals 14 residues. The germline gives CDR1 MNHNS, CDR2 SASEGT. CDR3 DNA sequence: TGTGCCAGCAGTCCACGATACGAGGGCTATGGCTACACCTTC. Translated, it gives CASSPRYEGYGYTF.

The V call is TRBV28, the J call TRBJ2-2; 16 bases match TRBD2. Germline CDR1 MDHEN, CDR2 SYDVKM. V lost 4 bases, J lost 6 bases, and 5 bases stayed unmatched. This CDR3 has 17 residues. CDR3 loop: CASSSWGLAGGPGELFF. CDR3 nucleotide sequence: TGTGCCAGCAGTTCCTGGGGACTAGCGGGGGGGCCCGGGGAGCTGTTTTTT.

The DNA for the CDR3 is TGTGCCAGCAGCCCCTCATCCGGGACAGGGGGGAATGAAAAACTGTTTTTT. It translates to CASSPSSGTGGNEKLFF. The chain joins TRBV7-9 to TRBJ1-4; 11 bases match TRBD1. The CDR3 covers 17 residues. In germline, CDR1 is SEHNR, CDR2 FQNEAQ (reference sequence). The trim removed 5 bases at V and 5 bases at J, leaving 10 bases unmatched.

The CDR3 region is CASSRQNSYEQYF. The CDR3 DNA sequence: TGTGCCAGCAGTCGACAGAACTCCTACGAGCAGTACTTC. This rearrangement joins TRBV28 to TRBJ2-5; tentative D call: TRBD1 (5 bases). The J call may not be correct, given that the DNA end is closer to TRBJ2-7. The germline V gene encodes CDR1 MDHEN and CDR2 SYDVKM. This CDR3 is 13 amino acids long.

The chain joins TRBV6-6 to TRBJ1-1; a weak D match, TRBD1 (6 bases). The V end was cut by 2 bases, the J end by 0 bases, with 10 bases between. Germline CDR1 reads MNHNY; CDR2 reads SVGAGI (reference sequence). The CDR3 has 15 amino acids. The CDR3, as DNA: TGTGCCAGCAGTTACGGGGCAGGGGTGAACACTGAAGCTTTCTTT. Its translation: CASSYGAGVNTEAFF.

This chain joins TRBV4-3 and TRBJ1-4, with 8 bases matching TRBD1. J gave up 8 bases and V 2 bases, and 7 bases lay outside the gene matches. CDR1 is LGHNA and CDR2 is YSLEER in the germline V gene. The CDR3 has 15 residues. The CDR3 DNA sequence: TGCGCCAGCAGCCAATCTACAGGGGGAGAGGAAAAACTGTTTTTT. Its translation: CASSQSTGGEEKLFF.

V is TRBV7-9 and J is TRBJ2-1, with TRBD2 identical over 8 bases. Trimming took 5 bases from V and 1 from J; bases not matched to a gene: 7. Germline V gene data show CDR1 as SEHNR and CDR2 as FQNEAQ (reference sequence). The CDR3 consists of 16 residues. CDR3 sequence: CASSPRGGGSYNEQFF. The CDR3 nucleotides read TGTGCCAGCAGCCCCCGGGGCGGGGGGTCCTACAATGAGCAGTTCTTC.

The chain has TRBV6-5 and TRBJ2-3; 7 bases map to TRBD2. This CDR3 comprises 16 residues. V dropped 0 bases and J dropped 2; count of bases not matched to a gene: 5. Germline loops: CDR1 MNHEY, CDR2 SVGAGI. CDR3: CASSYSGGRFTDTQYF. Here the CDR3 DNA reads TGTGCCAGCAGTTACTCAGGCGGGAGATTCACAGATACGCAGTATTTT.

The CDR3 sequence: CASSHNRGRRTQYF. In DNA form, the CDR3 reads TGTGCCAGCAGCCATAACAGGGGTCGGCGGACCCAGTACTTC. This chain uses TRBV6-1 with TRBJ2-5; 7 positions agree with TRBD1. The CDR3 totals 14 residues. Germline V lookup: CDR1 MNHNS, CDR2 SASEGT. J was trimmed by 7 bases and V by 6 bases; bases with no gene match: 11.

This CDR3 is CASSRQGDSPLHF. The CDR3 coding sequence is TGTGCCAGTAGTCGACAGGGCGATTCACCCCTCCACTTT. This chain links TRBV19 with TRBJ1-6; TRBD1 matches at 7 bases. The CDR3 sequence is 13 residues long. J was trimmed by 8 bases and V by 5 bases; bases with no gene match: 3. Germline V gene sequence: CDR1 LNHDA, CDR2 SQIVND (reference sequence).

This rearrangement joins TRBV5-5 to TRBJ1-1; no clear D gene. This CDR3 has 13 amino acids. Germline-derived CDR1 and CDR2 are SGHKS and YYEKEE (reference sequence). The germline V and J ends were trimmed by 0 bases and 2 bases, with 5 bases remaining between them. CDR3 coding DNA: TGTGCCAGCAGCTTGGCGGGAAACACTGAAGCTTTCTTT. Amino acids: CASSLAGNTEAFF.